These 13 T cell receptor beta chains were sequenced from one sample in a study of CD8 T cells in ankylosing spondylitis. In TCRdb, the 5' RACE reads were re-called with MiXCR into one record per CDR3 protein. The sample contains 200,000 to 250,000 distinct CDR3 sequences, roughly 24% of which appear only once. Source material: blood, either unsorted or a sorted T cell fraction (not recorded which). Receptor source: a male donor with ankylosing spondylitis or in good health (not recorded which).

The J gene is TRBJ1-3, the V gene TRBV4-3; D call uncertain. Trimming stripped 0 bases from V and 3 bases from J, with 9 bases between. CDR1 LGHNA and CDR2 YSLEER come from the germline V gene. The CDR3 is made up of 15 amino acids. In DNA form, the CDR3 reads TGCGCCAGCAGCCAAGATTACGGAGGTGGAAACACCATATATTTT. Its protein is CASSQDYGGGNTIYF.

The chain combines TRBV7-2 with TRBJ2-5; no definite D call. Germline V CDR1 and CDR2: SGHTA, FQGNSA. The V end lost 3 bases, the J end lost 5 bases, and 7 bases lay between the germline ends. The CDR3 contains 12 residues. Here the CDR3 reads CASSFSSETQYF. Written as DNA, the CDR3 is TGTGCCAGCAGCTTCAGTTCGGAGACCCAGTACTTC.

This clonotype was counted many times. The CDR3 loop is CASSQDTPTSGIYEQYF. The CDR3 nucleotides read TGTGCCAGCAGCCAAGATACCCCGACTAGCGGGATCTACGAGCAGTACTTC. The V call is TRBV4-2, the J call TRBJ2-7, with 11 bases identical to TRBD2. Germline CDR1 and CDR2: LGHNA and YNFKEQ. The V and J ends lost 0 bases and 3 bases, in that order; junction bases with no gene match: 7. This CDR3 contains 17 residues.

J is TRBJ2-5 and V is TRBV7-8; 9 bases are shared with TRBD2. Germline loops: CDR1 SGHVS, CDR2 FQNEAQ. The CDR3 covers 15 residues. The trim removed 6 bases at V and 5 bases at J, leaving 10 bases unmatched. This CDR3 is CASREGTSFSETQYF. DNA for the CDR3: TGTGCCAGCAGAGAAGGGACTAGCTTTTCCGAGACCCAGTACTTC.

This clonotype has ten or more counts. The genes are TRBV5-1 and TRBJ2-1; 10 positions match TRBD2. CDR1 is SGHRS, CDR2 YFSETQ, per germline. Losses at the gene ends were 8 bases for V and 6 bases for J; bases not matched to a gene: 11. The CDR3 is 15 amino acids. As DNA, the CDR3 is TGCGCCAGTACATCGGACGGGACTAGCGCCAATGAGCAGTTCTTC. Translation: CASTSDGTSANEQFF.

In its sample, this clonotype was seen many times. V and J are TRBV12-3 or TRBV12-4 and TRBJ2-5; the D gene is possibly TRBD2 (7 bases). V lost 3 bases and J lost 5, with 10 bases in between. The CDR3 spans 13 residues. In DNA form, the CDR3 reads TGTGCCAGCAGTTTCGGGGGGCCGGAGACCCAGTACTTC. Translated: CASSFGGPETQYF.

This clonotype was seen only a few times. This chain links TRBV6-2 or TRBV6-3 with TRBJ2-3, with D uncertain. Germline CDR1 MNHEY, CDR2 SVGEGT. V lost 8 bases, J lost 3 bases, and 12 bases lay in between. This CDR3 is built from 13 residues. The CDR3 coding sequence is TGTGCCAGCTCCCAGGAAAGTACAGATACGCAGTATTTT. Its translation: CASSQESTDTQYF.

At least ten counts were recorded for this clonotype. This chain links TRBV5-1 with TRBJ1-6, with TRBD1 matching 9 bases. The CDR3 runs 15 residues. V was pared by 4 bases and J by 8 bases, with 7 bases of the junction left unmatched. Germline CDR1 is SGHRS and CDR2 is YFSETQ. Written as DNA, the CDR3 is TGCGCCAGCAGCCCGGGACAGGGAGGATATTCACCCCTCCACTTT. Translated: CASSPGQGGYSPLHF. The variable domain in full, with the rest retrieved from reference TRBV5-1 and TRBJ1-6, is KAGVTQTPRYLIKTRGQQVTLSCSPISGHRSVSWYQQTPGQGLQFLFEYFSETQRNKGNFPGRFSGRQFSNSRSEMNVSTLELGDSALYLCASSPGQGGYSPLHFGNGTRLTVT.

The chain couples TRBV20-1 to TRBJ2-1; tentatively, D is TRBD1 (5 bases). This CDR3 comprises 14 residues. V lost 4 bases and J 10 bases, leaving 20 bases between the germline ends. Germline V gene data show CDR1 as DFQATT and CDR2 as SNEGSKA (reference sequence). The CDR3 nucleotides are TGCAGTGCTAAATTAGGGGCCGCGGCCAAGGAGCAGTTCTTC. Its translation is CSAKLGAAAKEQFF.

This clonotype was seen ten or more times. The chain is built from TRBV3-1 and TRBJ1-1, with TRBD1 as a possible D gene (5 bases). The germline gives CDR1 LGHDT, CDR2 YNNKEL (reference sequence). The CDR3 sequence is 16 residues long. Trimming cost V 1 base and J 4 bases, with 16 bases left between them. The CDR3 DNA follows: TGTGCCAGCAGCCAAGGAGGGTCCTACGGGGGCACTGAAGCTTTCTTT. This gives the protein CASSQGGSYGGTEAFF.

The rearrangement joins TRBV4-2 to TRBJ1-6; D perhaps matches TRBD1 (5 bases). Germline V lookup: CDR1 LGHNA, CDR2 YNFKEQ. V was shortened by 3 bases and J by 7 bases, with 16 bases between the two germline ends. The CDR3 is 16 residues long. CDR3 loop: CASSQRSQAQNSPLHF. The DNA for the CDR3 is TGTGCCAGCAGCCAGAGGTCACAGGCCCAAAATTCACCCCTCCACTTT.

CDR3 sequence: CSAAGGLESHEQFF. In DNA, the CDR3 is TGCAGTGCCGCTGGGGGACTAGAGTCCCATGAGCAGTTCTTC. The chain is built from TRBV20-1 and TRBJ2-1, with 8 nucleotides matching TRBD2. The CDR3 contains 14 residues. The V and J ends lost 6 bases and 8 bases, in that order; junction bases with no gene match: 12. In germline, CDR1 is DFQATT, CDR2 SNEGSKA (reference sequence).

This clonotype was seen ten or more times. The rearrangement links TRBV5-1 to TRBJ2-5; TRBD1 is a possible D gene (6 bases). The CDR3 is made up of 15 amino acids. With 0 bases removed from V and 5 bases from J, the gap between germline ends came to 14 bases. Germline V CDR1 and CDR2: SGHRS, YFSETQ. CDR3 region: CASSLGDTPLETQYF. The CDR3, as DNA: TGCGCCAGCAGCTTGGGGGACACACCGTTGGAGACCCAGTACTTC.